These 22 T cell receptor beta chains came from one sample sequenced in a study of blood T cell repertoires in COVID-19. The data were produced by immunoSEQ multiplex PCR, yet TCRdb's version contains in-frame clones alone and is incomplete. The data show approximately 190,000 clones, 70% to 85% seen once. Sample: PBMCs or T cells enriched from blood (not recorded which). The receptors stem from a woman aged 55-69 years with acute COVID-19.

The chain recombines TRBV19 with TRBJ2-1, with 7 bases aligning to TRBD2. J was trimmed by 7 bases and V by 3 bases; bases with no gene match: 9. This CDR3 region has 15 residues. The germline V gene has CDR1 LNHDA and CDR2 SQIVND (reference sequence). As DNA, the CDR3 is TGTGCCAGTAGTATCGCGGGACTATCATCGAATGAGCAGTTCTTC. This sequence encodes CASSIAGLSSNEQFF.

The chain has TRBV30 and TRBJ2-2; 9 bases are a match to TRBD2. Trimming removed 7 bases from V and 6 bases from J; junction bases left unmatched: 9. CDR3 length: 14 residues. Per germline, CDR1 GTSNPN and CDR2 SVGIG (reference sequence). The CDR3 region has the DNA TGTGCCTCCGCCGCGGGGGGGGAATCCGGGGAGCTGTTTTTT. Protein sequence: CASAAGGESGELFF.

V and J are TRBV10-3 and TRBJ2-7; 9 bases fit TRBD1. The V and J ends lost 0 bases and 5 bases, in that order; junction bases with no gene match: 2. From germline, CDR1 is ENHRY and CDR2 SYGVKD. There are 14 residues in the CDR3. This CDR3 reads CAISESGQGNEQYV. The CDR3 DNA reads as TGTGCCATCAGTGAGTCGGGACAGGGCAACGAGCAGTACGTC.

The chain links TRBV27 to TRBJ1-2; D may be TRBD1 (5 bases). Per germline, CDR1 MNHEY and CDR2 SMNVEV (reference sequence). This CDR3 region has 15 residues. Trimming cost V 1 base and J 1 base, with 10 bases left between them. CDR3 DNA: TGTGCCAGCAGTTTATTAGGAGGGGATAACTATGGCTACACCTTC. It encodes CASSLLGGDNYGYTF.

J is TRBJ1-4 and V is TRBV27, with D perhaps TRBD1 (6 bases). Trimming removed 5 bases from V and 5 bases from J, with 18 bases in between. Germline lookup yields CDR1 MNHEY and CDR2 SMNVEV (reference sequence). This CDR3 spans 16 amino acids. In DNA form, the CDR3 reads TGTGCCAGCAGTCTCCACGGACAGAAAGCGAATGAAAAACTGTTTTTT. Its protein is CASSLHGQKANEKLFF. Supplemented by reference TRBV27 and TRBJ1-4, the full variable domain reads EAQVTQNPRYLITVTGKKLTVTCSQNMNHEYMSWYRQDPGLGLRQIYYSMNVEVTDKGDVPEGYKVSRKEKRNFPLILESPSPNQTSLYFCASSLHGQKANEKLFFGSGTQLSVL.

The V and J genes are TRBV27 and TRBJ1-6, with no clear D. Trimming removed 6 bases from V and 0 bases from J, with 12 bases in between. The CDR3 has 16 amino acids. Germline V gene data show CDR1 as MNHEY and CDR2 as SMNVEV (reference sequence). CDR3 region: CASRKMGPSYNSPLHF. The CDR3 DNA is TGTGCCAGCAGAAAGATGGGCCCCTCCTATAATTCACCCCTCCACTTT.

This clone was observed a handful of times. The gene calls are TRBV7-9 and TRBJ2-5; 9 bases fit TRBD1. V gave up 5 bases and J gave up 5 bases; unmatched junction bases: 0. CDR3 size: 12 residues. Looked up from germline, CDR1 is SEHNR and CDR2 is FQNEAQ (reference sequence). CDR3 sequence (DNA): TGTGCCAGCAGCGGGACAGGGGAGACCCAGTACTTC. Translating gives CASSGTGETQYF.

In this sample, this clone turned up once. The CDR3 spells CATSRAFDNSPLHF. The CDR3 DNA is TGTGCCACCAGCAGAGCCTTCGATAATTCACCCCTCCACTTT. V gene TRBV15 combines with J gene TRBJ1-6; D not resolved. The CDR3 has 14 residues. Trimming removed 1 base from V and 5 bases from J, with 6 bases in between. Germline V gives CDR1 LNHNV, CDR2 YYDKDF (reference sequence).

The chain combines TRBV11-2 with TRBJ1-2, with no clear D. The CDR3 is made up of 13 amino acids. The germline gives CDR1 SGHAT, CDR2 FQNNGV. The germline V and J ends were trimmed by 6 bases and 4 bases, with 12 bases remaining between them. This CDR3 reads CASSQNEGYGYTF. The CDR3 DNA is TGTGCCAGCAGTCAAAACGAGGGCTATGGCTACACCTTC.

The chain recombines TRBV14 with TRBJ1-2; 10 bases fit TRBD1. In germline, CDR1 is SGHDN, CDR2 FVKESK. The CDR3 consists of 15 residues. V trimming: 5 bases; J trimming: 5 bases; junction bases outside the gene matches: 8. The CDR3 sequence: CASSSRQGALYGYTF. The CDR3 DNA sequence: TGTGCCAGCAGCTCACGACAGGGGGCTTTGTATGGCTACACCTTC.

The chain links TRBV5-1 to TRBJ1-4; 7 bases map to TRBD1. Per germline, CDR1 SGHRS and CDR2 YFSETQ. The CDR3 consists of 15 residues. V lost 4 bases to trimming and J lost 5 bases; unmatched junction nucleotides: 8. CDR3 in amino acids: CASSRTGAPNEKLFF. CDR3 coding DNA: TGCGCCAGCAGCAGGACAGGCGCCCCCAATGAAAAACTGTTTTTT.

The CDR3 protein is CASSLITGGYTF. Here the CDR3 DNA reads TGTGCCAGCAGTTTAATAACAGGGGGCTACACCTTC. The chain carries TRBV28 and TRBJ1-2; D is perhaps TRBD1 (6 bases). V was pared by 2 bases and J by 8 bases, with 9 bases between. The germline V gene encodes CDR1 MDHEN and CDR2 SYDVKM. The length of the CDR3 is 12 residues.

The chain employs TRBV15 and TRBJ1-4; D might be TRBD1 (5 bases). The CDR3 totals 14 residues. Trimming shortened V by 6 bases and J by 3 bases, and 11 bases separated the two germline ends. Germline CDR1 is LNHNV and CDR2 is YYDKDF (reference sequence). The CDR3 region has the DNA TGTGCCACCAGGGGGCGGTATCCTAATGAAAAACTGTTTTTT. It translates to CATRGRYPNEKLFF.

The chain uses TRBV7-2 and TRBJ1-2; no clear D gene. V gave up 4 bases and J gave up 3 bases, with 6 bases separating them. The CDR3 has 12 amino acids. Germline CDR1 reads SGHTA; CDR2 reads FQGNSA. The CDR3 sequence is CASSSYYYGYTF. The CDR3 DNA sequence: TGTGCCAGCAGCTCCTACTACTATGGCTACACCTTC.

The chain joins TRBV28 to TRBJ1-4; TRBD1 agrees at 10 bases. Germline CDR1 reads MDHEN; CDR2 reads SYDVKM. CDR3 length: 15 amino acids. Unmatched junction bases numbered 4, after V lost 1 base and J lost 8 bases. The CDR3 reads CASSLLTGGREKLFF. CDR3 DNA: TGTGCCAGCAGTTTATTGACAGGGGGCAGGGAAAAACTGTTTTTT.

The V and J genes are TRBV4-3 and TRBJ2-1, with TRBD2 identical over 8 bases. The V segment lost 2 bases and the J segment 1 base; nucleotides outside the gene matches: 7. The germline V gene has CDR1 LGHNA and CDR2 YSLEER. This CDR3 region has 17 residues. The CDR3 is CASSQNEAGVSYNEQFF. The CDR3 region has the DNA TGCGCCAGCAGCCAAAACGAAGCGGGGGTGTCCTACAATGAGCAGTTCTTC.

CDR3 sequence reads: CASSLTSGGSSYEQYV. The CDR3 DNA sequence: TGTGCCAGCAGTCTTACTAGCGGGGGGTCCTCCTACGAGCAGTACGTC. The chain employs TRBV28 and TRBJ2-7; 12 positions agree with TRBD2. Germline CDR1 reads MDHEN; CDR2 reads SYDVKM. The CDR3 contains 16 residues. J lost 0 bases, V lost 5 bases, and 5 bases had no gene match.

This chain joins TRBV7-9 and TRBJ1-3; D perhaps matches TRBD1 (5 bases). CDR3 length equals 16 residues. V lost 5 bases and J 2 bases, leaving 16 bases between the germline ends. Germline CDR1 is SEHNR and CDR2 is FQNEAQ (reference sequence). The CDR3 sequence: CASSHSPRETGNTIYF. CDR3 sequence (DNA): TGTGCCAGCAGCCACTCTCCCAGGGAAACTGGAAACACCATATATTTT.

Notes on this clone: At one of its ends the junction is not consistent with the germline gene, which may arise from a read error. This chain uses TRBV25-1 with TRBJ2-2; D perhaps matches TRBD2 (6 bases). The germline CDR1 and CDR2 sequences are MGHDK and SYGVNS. This CDR3 spans 13 amino acids. The CDR3 protein is CASRDSVGGELFF. Here the CDR3 DNA reads TGTGCAAGCAGGGACTCCGTTGGGGGGGAGCTGTTTTTT.

The chain couples TRBV18 to TRBJ1-5; the match to TRBD1 covers 9 bases. The CDR3 has 15 residues. Germline V gene lookup returns CDR1 KGHSH and CDR2 LQKENI. V gave up 3 bases and J gave up 7 bases; unmatched junction bases: 7. The CDR3 region is CASSPRQGGRQPQHF. The CDR3 DNA is TGTGCCAGCTCACCTCGACAGGGGGGTCGACAGCCCCAGCATTTT.

The chain joins TRBV2 to TRBJ2-5; 7 bases are a match to TRBD1. This CDR3 contains 13 residues. With V trimmed by 6 bases and J by 4 bases, 5 bases remained unmatched. CDR1 is SNHLY and CDR2 is FYNNEI in the germline V gene. This CDR3 reads CASSGAGGETQYF. The CDR3, as DNA: TGTGCCAGCAGCGGGGCAGGGGGAGAGACCCAGTACTTC.

The gene calls are TRBV7-2 and TRBJ2-2, with D maybe TRBD1 (6 bases). This CDR3 region has 15 residues. CDR1 and CDR2 from the germline V gene are SGHTA and FQGNSA. The V and J ends lost 2 bases and 1 base respectively, with 8 bases between them. The DNA for the CDR3 is TGTGCCAGCAGCTTATTACAGGGGAACACCGGGGAGCTGTTTTTT. Translated: CASSLLQGNTGELFF.